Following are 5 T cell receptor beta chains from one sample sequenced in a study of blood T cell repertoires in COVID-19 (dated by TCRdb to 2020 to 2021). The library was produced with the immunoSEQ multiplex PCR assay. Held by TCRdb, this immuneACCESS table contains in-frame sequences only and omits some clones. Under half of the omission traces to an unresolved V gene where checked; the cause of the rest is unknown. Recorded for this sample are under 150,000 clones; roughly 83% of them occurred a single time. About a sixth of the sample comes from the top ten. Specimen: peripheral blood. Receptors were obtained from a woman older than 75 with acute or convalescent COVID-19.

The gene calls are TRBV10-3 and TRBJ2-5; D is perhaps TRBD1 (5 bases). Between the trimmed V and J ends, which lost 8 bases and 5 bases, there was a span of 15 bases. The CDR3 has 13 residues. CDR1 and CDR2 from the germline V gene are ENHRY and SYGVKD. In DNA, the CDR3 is TGTGCCATCTCGGCCAGGGCCTCGGAGACCCAGTACTTC. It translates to CAISARASETQYF.

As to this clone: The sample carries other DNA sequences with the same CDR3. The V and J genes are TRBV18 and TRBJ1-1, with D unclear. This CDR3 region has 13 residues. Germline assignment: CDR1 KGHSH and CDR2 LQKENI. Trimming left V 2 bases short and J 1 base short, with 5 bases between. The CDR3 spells CASSPTGNTEAFF. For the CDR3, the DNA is TGTGCCAGCTCACCAACGGGGAACACTGAAGCTTTCTTT.

The CDR3: CASSYGSSGVLQETQYF. The CDR3 coding sequence is TGTGCCAGCAGTTACGGGTCTAGCGGGGTTCTCCAAGAGACCCAGTACTTC. The chain recombines TRBV6-2 or TRBV6-3 with TRBJ2-5, with 9 bases lining up with TRBD2. The CDR3 is 17 amino acids. The V gene end was trimmed by 2 bases and the J gene end by 1 base; junction bases not matched to a gene: 8. Germline values: CDR1 MNHEY, CDR2 SVGEGT.

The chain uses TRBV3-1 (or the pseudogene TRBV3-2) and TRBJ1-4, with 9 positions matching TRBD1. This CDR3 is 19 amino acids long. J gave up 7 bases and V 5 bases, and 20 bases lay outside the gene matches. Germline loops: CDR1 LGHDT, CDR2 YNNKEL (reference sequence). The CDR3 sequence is CASSAPGQGSRRSIEKLFF. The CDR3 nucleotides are TGTGCCAGCAGCGCTCCGGGACAGGGATCTCGGAGATCTATTGAAAAACTGTTTTTT.

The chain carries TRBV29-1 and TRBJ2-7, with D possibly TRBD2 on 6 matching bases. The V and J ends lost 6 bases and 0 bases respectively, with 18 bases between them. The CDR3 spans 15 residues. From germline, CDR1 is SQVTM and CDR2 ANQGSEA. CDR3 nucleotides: TGCAGCGTGCCGCCGGGACTCAGGAGCTCCTACGAGCAGTACTTC. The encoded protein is CSVPPGLRSSYEQYF.